Below are 6 T cell receptor beta chains sequenced from a single sample in a study of cytomegalovirus exposure and HLA in healthy donors. PCR amplification relied on 60 Vbeta primers (plus 13 Jbeta primers). Sequencing used immunoSEQ multiplex PCR; TCRdb keeps in-frame clones, though not all of them. The sample has some 140,000 clones, approximately 10% seen once. The specimen sequenced was PBMCs. The receptors shown here come from a woman between 40 and 55 years old in good health and CMV-seropositive.

This clone was seen a few times. The J gene is TRBJ2-7, the V gene TRBV5-1, with a weak D call TRBD1 (6 bases). Germline CDR1 is SGHRS and CDR2 is YFSETQ. This CDR3 spans 14 amino acids. The V end lost 4 bases, the J end lost 6 bases, and 17 bases lay between the germline ends. This CDR3 reads CASSLGTTGSEQYF. The CDR3 DNA reads as TGCGCCAGCAGCCTAGGTACCACAGGGTCCGAGCAGTACTTC. Full variable domain (outside the CDR3, taken from reference TRBV5-1 and TRBJ2-7): KAGVTQTPRYLIKTRGQQVTLSCSPISGHRSVSWYQQTPGQGLQFLFEYFSETQRNKGNFPGRFSGRQFSNSRSEMNVSTLELGDSALYLCASSLGTTGSEQYFGPGTRLTVT.

The V call is TRBV12-5, the J call TRBJ2-5; D is possibly TRBD2 (5 bases). Trimming removed 3 bases at V and 4 bases at J, with 12 bases between. The V gene's germline CDR1 is LGHNT and CDR2 FRNRAP. CDR3 length equals 14 residues. CDR3 sequence reads: CASGLPARGETQYF. The CDR3 coding sequence is TGTGCTAGTGGTTTACCCGCCCGGGGAGAGACCCAGTACTTC.

This clone was counted between two and nine times. The chain joins TRBV7-9 to TRBJ1-2; D not certain. The ends were cut back, 1 base at V and 8 bases at J, with 8 bases in the middle. CDR3 length: 12 residues. Germline lookup yields CDR1 SEHNR and CDR2 FQNEAQ (reference sequence). CDR3 region: CASSLEDRGYTF. The CDR3 nucleotides read TGTGCCAGCAGCTTAGAAGATCGGGGCTACACCTTC. Full variable domain (rest looked up from reference TRBV7-9 and TRBJ1-2): DTGVSQNPRHKITKRGQNVTFRCDPISEHNRLYWYRQTLGQGPEFLTYFQNEAQLEKSRLLSDRFSAERPKGSFSTLEIQRTEQGDSAMYLCASSLEDRGYTFGSGTRLTVV.

The genes are TRBV10-3 and TRBJ1-4, with D tentatively TRBD1 (6 bases). The CDR3 runs to 17 residues. Germline lookup yields CDR1 ENHRY and CDR2 SYGVKD. Trimming left V 10 bases short and J 0 bases short, with 21 bases between. The CDR3 region is CATSGAPDMATNEKLFF. The CDR3 region has the DNA TGTGCCACCTCAGGGGCCCCTGACATGGCAACTAATGAAAAACTGTTTTTT.

This sequence joins TRBV5-1 and TRBJ1-3; D remains ambiguous. Germline loops: CDR1 SGHRS, CDR2 YFSETQ. CDR3 length: 13 residues. Trimming shortened V by 4 bases and J by 4 bases, and 9 bases separated the two germline ends. The CDR3 DNA reads as TGCGCCAGCAGCCCGGGATCCGGAAACACCATATATTTT. Encoded protein: CASSPGSGNTIYF.

This clone was seen only a few times. The chain has TRBV19 and TRBJ2-1; maybe TRBD2 (5 bases). Looked up from germline, CDR1 is LNHDA and CDR2 is SQIVND (reference sequence). The CDR3 is made up of 14 amino acids. Between the trimmed V and J ends, which lost 4 bases and 6 bases, there was a span of 13 bases. The CDR3 DNA is TGTGCCAGTAGTAGGGGTGCAGCGGCCAATGAGCAGTTCTTC. As protein: CASSRGAAANEQFF. The entire variable domain, with the rest obtained from reference TRBV19 and TRBJ2-1, is as follows: DGGITQSPKYLFRKEGQNVTLSCEQNLNHDAMYWYRQDPGQGLRLIYYSQIVNDFQKGDIAEGYSVSREKKESFPLTVTSAQKNPTAFYLCASSRGAAANEQFFGPGTRLTVL.